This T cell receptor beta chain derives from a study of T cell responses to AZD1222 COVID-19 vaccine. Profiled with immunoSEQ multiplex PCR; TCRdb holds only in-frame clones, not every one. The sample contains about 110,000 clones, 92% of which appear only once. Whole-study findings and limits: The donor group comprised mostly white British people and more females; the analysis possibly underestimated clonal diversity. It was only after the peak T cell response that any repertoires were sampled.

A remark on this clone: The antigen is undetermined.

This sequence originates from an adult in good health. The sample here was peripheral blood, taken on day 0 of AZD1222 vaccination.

The CDR3 nucleotides are TGTGCCAGTAGTCCTGCAAGCTCCTACAATGAGCAGTTCTTC. Amino acids: CASSPASSYNEQFF. The V and J genes are TRBV19 and TRBJ2-1; D not resolved. The germline V gene has CDR1 LNHDA and CDR2 SQIVND (reference sequence). Trimming removed 5 bases at V and 0 bases at J, with 8 bases between. The CDR3 has 14 amino acids.